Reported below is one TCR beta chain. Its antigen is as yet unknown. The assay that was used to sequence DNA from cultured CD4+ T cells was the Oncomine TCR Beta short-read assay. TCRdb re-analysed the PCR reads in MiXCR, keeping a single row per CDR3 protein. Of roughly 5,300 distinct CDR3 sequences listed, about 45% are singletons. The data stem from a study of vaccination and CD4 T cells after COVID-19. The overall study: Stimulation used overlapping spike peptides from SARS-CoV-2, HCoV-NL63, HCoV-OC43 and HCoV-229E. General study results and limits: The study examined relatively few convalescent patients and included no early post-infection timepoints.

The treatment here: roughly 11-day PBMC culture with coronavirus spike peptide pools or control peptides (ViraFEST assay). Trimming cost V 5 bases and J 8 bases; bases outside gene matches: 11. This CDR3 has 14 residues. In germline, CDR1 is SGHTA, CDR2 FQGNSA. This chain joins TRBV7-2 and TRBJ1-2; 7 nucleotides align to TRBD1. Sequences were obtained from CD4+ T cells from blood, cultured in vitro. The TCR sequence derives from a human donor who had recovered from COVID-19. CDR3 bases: TGTGCCAGCAGCCCTGCCTTCAGGGGGGAAGGCTACACCTTC. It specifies CASSPAFRGEGYTF.